This T cell receptor (beta chain) came from a study of T cell changes during pregnancy in multiple sclerosis (dated by TCRdb to about 2019). For context, the study as a whole: The study examined how the T cell repertoire changed over the course of pregnancy in women with multiple sclerosis.

Turning to this clone: Its antigen is currently not known. No base quality values were provided; no much bigger clone lies one nucleotide off.

The germline V gene (reference sequence) provides CDR1 MNHEY and CDR2 SMNVEV. The CDR3, cysteine through phenylalanine, is 15 amino acids long. Only the CDR3 DNA stays, 45 bases, in frame from base 1. A distance of 23 bases separates the germline ends of V and J, which lose 8 bases and 7 bases respectively. The library was obtained by the immunoSEQ multiplex PCR assay. Entries here come from immuneACCESS through TCRdb and include only in-frame sequences with V and J called. Some clones fail to appear in such tables; in the studies checked, an unresolved V gene covers under half of the shortfall, and the cause of the remainder is unknown. This sample lists around 70,000 clones; over 85% were detected once. The top ten clonotypes cover 3.7% of the sample.

Specimen: peripheral blood, collected after pregnancy. This clonotype was obtained from a female donor in good health, enrolled as a control in a pregnancy study. The V and J segments used are TRBV27 and TRBJ1-2; a weak D assignment points to TRBD1 (5 bases agree). The DNA sequence reads TGTGCCAGCGACCGAAGATGGCAGGGTGAAAGTGGCTACACCTTC. Its translation reads: CASDRRWQGESGYTF.